This T cell receptor beta chain was sequenced for a study of blood T cell repertoires in COVID-19. Libraries were prepared by immunoSEQ multiplex PCR; TCRdb keeps only in-frame clonotypes and omits some of them. This sample has under 350,000 clones, with 85% to 90% found just once. Participants were aged about 18 to 95 years, lived in 20 to 25 US areas, and enrolled virtually. Cohorts were based on clinical histories the participants reported. Resolution of symptoms, clearance, or two negative PCRs was present in recovered Cohort 3 donors. Germline V gene lookup returns CDR1 MNHEY and CDR2 SVGAGI. The CDR3 spans 15 residues. The V gene lost 4 bases and the J gene lost 4 bases, with 16 bases spanning the gap.

This clonotype originated in a woman aged 55-70 years who had recovered from COVID-19. Material for sequencing was PBMCs or T cells enriched from blood (not recorded which). The chain combines TRBV6-5 with TRBJ1-2; D may be TRBD1 (6 bases). The CDR3 region is CASSLYRAGAYGYTF. The CDR3 DNA follows: TGTGCCAGCAGTTTATACAGGGCAGGGGCCTATGGCTACACCTTC.